The entry that follows covers one T cell receptor (beta chain) sequence. Antigen unknown. Trimming cost V 1 base and J 0 bases, with 5 bases left between them. The CDR3 spans 14 residues. Germline CDR1 reads SGHTA; CDR2 reads FQGNSA. These data are taken from a study of cytomegalovirus exposure and HLA in healthy donors. A multiplex PCR was run with 60 Vbeta primers and 13 Jbeta primers. The repertoire was sequenced with immunoSEQ multiplex PCR; TCRdb's copy has only in-frame clones and lacks some. This sample carries 200,000 or so clones, 60% to 80% of them seen once, and the ten largest clones take roughly 3%. Study-wide points: By a later analysis, the bulk of CMV-associated TCR beta chains appeared HLA-restricted. Reported results showed that the classifier diagnosed cytomegalovirus status with high specificity and sensitivity.

The sequence was collected from a young woman in good health and CMV-seronegative. The sample consisted of PBMCs. This chain links TRBV7-2 with TRBJ2-3; D is ambiguous. CDR3 protein: CASSLESSTDTQYF. CDR3 DNA: TGTGCCAGCAGCTTAGAATCTAGCACAGATACGCAGTATTTT.